The present TCR beta chain was sequenced within a study of blood T cell repertoires in COVID-19 (dated by TCRdb to the early 2020s). Notes on the research overall: Samples from collaborators originated in the United States, Italy and Spain and spanned both the acute and convalescent phases of COVID-19. The material from the prospective study consisted of cDNA or gDNA derived from T cells, B-cell-depleted T cells, or PBMCs. The dataset comprised deeply sampled blood TCRbeta repertoires from subjects exposed to, actively infected with, or recovered from COVID-19. The repertoires were made available in a free public database intended to serve as a resource for research on the immune response to SARS-CoV-2. The samples were drawn from two sources: the first 160 participants of the ongoing ImmuneRACE study, and fewer than 1,500 subjects contributed by 6 global collaborators. Nearly every sample came with metadata listing a de-identified subject ID, COVID-19 status, age in years and sex. Where HLA class I and class II types were available, the types were taken from metadata supplied by the sample provider, not from assay-based typing. General study outcomes and caveats: The quantity of clinical and demographic metadata differed by source and by participant and was supplied without curation.

Remarks on this clone: Its antigen is currently not known. Base qualities are not recorded, but no much larger clone differs from it by a single base.

TCRbeta CDR3 regions were amplified from genomic DNA using the immunoSEQ Assay, a bias-controlled multiplex PCR. Processing in the source paper ran as follows. Within the assay, amplification of reference gene primers was used to estimate how many nucleated cells each sample contained. To quantify the absolute abundance of each unique TCRbeta CDR3 rearrangement, sequence reads were collapsed and filtered. For each sample, productive Simpson clonality was calculated as the square root of Simpson's diversity index across productive rearrangements. TCRdb limited this immuneACCESS table to in-frame rearrangements with V and J called. A share of clones is missing; checked studies link under half to unresolved V genes, and the rest is unexplained. D and trimming come from the DNA, and the V and J calls and clone size come from that table. In all, the sample holds over 55,000 clones, and 75% to 90% of those were seen once. In total, the top ten clones hold around 8% of the sample.

The CDR3 contains 12 residues, cysteine and phenylalanine counted. The retained sequence is limited to the CDR3, 36 bases, with the frame set at the first base. CDR1 and CDR2, looked up from the germline V gene, are MGHRA and YSYEKL. V is clipped by 4 bases and J by 7 bases, and the sequence between their germline boundaries is 11 bases long. The collaborating institutions used their own protocols to collect whole blood in K2EDTA tubes. For TCRbeta analysis, collaborators shipped samples in one of three forms: frozen whole blood, isolated PBMCs, or DNA extracted from either of those sample types. The rearrangement joined TRBV4-1 to TRBJ2-7; tentative D gene TRBD1, with 5 bases matching. The receptor was derived from a man aged 45 to 65 with active COVID-19. Material: peripheral blood. The CDR3 reads CASSRANREQYF. The DNA sequence is as follows: TGCGCCAGCAGCCGAGCCAACAGGGAGCAGTACTTC.